This TCR beta chain was identified during a study of OX40 agonist ivuxolimab in advanced cancers. This clone was seen only once. Clones were sequenced by immunoSEQ multiplex PCR, and TCRdb holds only the in-frame ones, with some missing. Of about 63,000 clones in the sample, approximately 91% were seen once. The CDR3 sequence is 17 residues long. Germline-derived CDR1 and CDR2 are SEHNR and FQNEAQ (reference sequence). V shed 5 bases, J shed 4 bases, and the junction held 13 bases outside the gene matches. This sample comprised CD4+ or CD8+ T cells sorted from blood, obtained in a trial of the OX40 agonist ivuxolimab. The chain employs TRBV7-9 and TRBJ2-1; 8 positions match TRBD2. The sequence came from an adult with an advanced solid tumor such as melanoma, head and neck, liver or kidney cancer. The CDR3, as DNA: TGTGCCAGCAGCCCTAGAGCGGTCACTAGCGGTTACAATGAGCAGTTCTTC. Translating it yields CASSPRAVTSGYNEQFF.